This T cell receptor beta chain is from a study of graft-versus-host responses after intestinal transplantation. As for the study in general: Recipients had multivisceral, liver-intestinal, or isolated intestinal transplants. Every recipient underwent anti-thymocyte globulin induction, then tacrolimus and steroids for two to three years. Study-wide results and caveats: Analysis identified GvH clones in recipient marrow, with some appearing first in ileum or blood. Circulating GvH clone levels at their peak were associated with HvG declines (early post-transplant).

In regard to this clone: Its specificity is not known.

Some clones are missing from TCRdb's copy, which holds only in-frame ones; the method was immunoSEQ multiplex PCR. Of roughly 45,000 clones listed, about 94% are singletons. V trimming: 5 bases; J trimming: 0 bases; junction bases outside the gene matches: 4. Germline CDR1 ENHRY, CDR2 SYGVKD. The CDR3 is 17 amino acids. This chain uses TRBV10-3 with TRBJ2-6; 10 positions agree with TRBD2. Source: PBMCs, taken around 330 days after intestinal transplant. The source is a human patient who received an intestinal transplant, so some T cells may come from the graft donor. DNA of the CDR3: TGTGCCATCAGTACTAGCGGGGAGAGCTCTGGGGCCAACGTCCTGACTTTC. Amino acid sequence: CAISTSGESSGANVLTF.